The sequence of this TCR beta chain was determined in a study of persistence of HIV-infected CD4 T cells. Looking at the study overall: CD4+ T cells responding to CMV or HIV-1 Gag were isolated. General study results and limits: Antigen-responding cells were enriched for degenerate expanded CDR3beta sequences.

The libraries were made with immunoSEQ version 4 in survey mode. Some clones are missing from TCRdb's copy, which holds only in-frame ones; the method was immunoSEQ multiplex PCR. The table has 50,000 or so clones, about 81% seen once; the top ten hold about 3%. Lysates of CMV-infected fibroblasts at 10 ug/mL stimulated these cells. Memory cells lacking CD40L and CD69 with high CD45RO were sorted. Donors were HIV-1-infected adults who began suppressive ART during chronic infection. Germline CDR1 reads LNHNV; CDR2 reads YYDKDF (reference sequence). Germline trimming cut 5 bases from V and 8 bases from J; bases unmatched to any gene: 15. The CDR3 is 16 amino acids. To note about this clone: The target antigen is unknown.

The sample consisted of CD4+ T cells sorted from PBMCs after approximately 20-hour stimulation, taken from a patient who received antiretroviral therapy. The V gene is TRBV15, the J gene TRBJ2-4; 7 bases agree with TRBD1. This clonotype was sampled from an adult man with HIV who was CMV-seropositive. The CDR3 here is CATSAGTAFSGDIQYF. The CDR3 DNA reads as TGTGCCACCAGCGCAGGGACAGCCTTCTCAGGGGACATTCAGTACTTC.